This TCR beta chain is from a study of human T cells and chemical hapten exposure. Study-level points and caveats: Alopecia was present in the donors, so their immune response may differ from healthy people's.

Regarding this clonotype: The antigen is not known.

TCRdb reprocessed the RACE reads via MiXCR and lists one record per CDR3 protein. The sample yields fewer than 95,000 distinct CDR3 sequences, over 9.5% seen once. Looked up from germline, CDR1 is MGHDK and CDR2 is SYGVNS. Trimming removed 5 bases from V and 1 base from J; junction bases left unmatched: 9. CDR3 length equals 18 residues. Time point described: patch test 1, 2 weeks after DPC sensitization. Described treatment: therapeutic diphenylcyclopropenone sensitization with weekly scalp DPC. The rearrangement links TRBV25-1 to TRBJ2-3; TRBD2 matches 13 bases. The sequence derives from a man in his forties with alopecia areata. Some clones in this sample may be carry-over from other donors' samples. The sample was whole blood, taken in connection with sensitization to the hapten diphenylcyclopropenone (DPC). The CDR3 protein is CASSPHLGLAGRTDTQYF. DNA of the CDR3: TGTGCCAGCAGTCCACACTTGGGACTAGCGGGGCGCACAGATACGCAGTATTTT.